The rows below give T cell receptor beta chains drawn from one sample of a study of cytomegalovirus exposure and HLA in healthy donors. Using immunoSEQ multiplex PCR, the repertoire was profiled, and TCRdb retains in-frame clones only, with some absent. The table has some 170,000 clones, more than 75% seen once. The sequenced sample was PBMCs. All receptors derive from a woman in her 30s in good health and CMV-seronegative. CDR3s include the opening cysteine and the closing phenylalanine or tryptophan. D genes are given only for firm matches. Size values are once, few and many counts, or a class for expanded clones, and some rows have none.

v_call	clone_size	d_call	j_call	cdr3_nt	cdr3_aa
TRBV7-9	NA	TRBD1	TRBJ2-3	TGTGCCAGCAGCCACTGGGACAGTCGAGCAGATACGCAGTATTTT	CASSHWDSRADTQYF
TRBV5-1	once	TRBD2	TRBJ2-3	TGCGCCAGCAGCCTCAGTAGCGGGGGGCCCCGGGGAGATACGCAGTATTTT	CASSLSSGGPRGDTQYF
TRBV4-3	NA	TRBD1	TRBJ1-2	TGCGCCAGCAGCCAGGGACAGGGCGGCTATGGCTACACCTTC	CASSQGQGGYGYTF
TRBV5-6	NA	TRBD1	TRBJ1-6	TGTGCCAGCACCCGTCGGGACAGGCAGAATTCACCCCTCCACTTT	CASTRRDRQNSPLHF
TRBV7-8	NA	NA	TRBJ1-5	TGTGCCAGCAGCTTAAGTGGCAGTAGGGGTAGCAATCAGCCCCAGCATTTT	CASSLSGSRGSNQPQHF
TRBV9	NA	TRBD2	TRBJ2-3	TGTGCCAGCAGCGAAGCTAGCGGGGCCGGGGATACGCAGTATTTT	CASSEASGAGDTQYF
TRBV11-3	NA	TRBD1	TRBJ2-5	TGTGCCAGCAGCCCCGGACAGGGGGGAGAGACCCAGTACTTC	CASSPGQGGETQYF
TRBV5-1	NA	NA	TRBJ2-2	TGCGCCAGCAGCTTACTTCTTACAGGGAGGGAATTGACCGGGGAGCTGTTTTTT	CASSLLLTGRELTGELFF
TRBV5-8	NA	NA	TRBJ1-6	TGTGCCAGCAGCACCACTCAAATTAGTGGTTCACCCCTCCACTTT	CASSTTQISGSPLHF
TRBV7-2	NA	NA	TRBJ2-1	TGTGCCAGCAGCAGGGGGATCAACAATGAGCAGTTCTTC	CASSRGINNEQFF
TRBV27	NA	NA	TRBJ1-1	TGTGCCAGCAGTTTAGGTTCGGGGTCGGTCACTGAAGCTTTCTTT	CASSLGSGSVTEAFF
TRBV6-4	NA	NA	TRBJ2-1	TGTGCCAGCAGTGATGGGGAGGAGGGCAATGAGCAGTTCTTC	CASSDGEEGNEQFF
TRBV2	NA	NA	TRBJ2-1	TGTGCCAGCAGTGAGCCGGGACTTCGGAACAATGAGCAGTTCTTC	CASSEPGLRNNEQFF
TRBV7-8	NA	TRBD2	TRBJ2-3	TGTGCCAGCAGCTTAGGGGTCTTGGCTAGCGGGGGGGCGTGGAACATGCAGTATTTT	CASSLGVLASGGAWNMQYF
TRBV19	few	NA	TRBJ2-1	TGTGCCAGTAGTATGAGCAGCCTGAGGTACAATGAGCAGTTCTTC	CASSMSSLRYNEQFF
TRBV5-1	once	TRBD2	TRBJ2-1	TGCGCCAGCGGCGGGACTAGCGGGGCACCTGAGCAGTTCTTC	CASGGTSGAPEQFF
TRBV27	NA	TRBD1	TRBJ2-7	TGTGCCAGCAGTTTGTTCCCAGGGACAGGCCCCGACGAGCAGTACTTC	CASSLFPGTGPDEQYF
TRBV7-9	once	TRBD1	TRBJ2-7	TGTGCCAGCAGCAACGGGACAGGGGGGTCCTACGAGCAGTACTTC	CASSNGTGGSYEQYF
TRBV27	once	TRBD1	TRBJ1-5	TGTGCCAGCAGTACAAACCATAACAGGGGGTTCAATAGGGGTTATGTTCAGCCCCAGCATTTT	CASSTNHNRGFNRGYVQPQHF
TRBV9	NA	TRBD2	TRBJ2-1	TGTGCCAGCAGCGTAGCCGGGGAGCGGGGGTTTTACAATGAGCAGTTCTTC	CASSVAGERGFYNEQFF
TRBV5-8	NA	NA	TRBJ2-1	TGTGCCAGCAGCTTGGTGCCCGCAGGGTTCTACAATGAGCAGTTCTTC	CASSLVPAGFYNEQFF
TRBV19	NA	NA	TRBJ1-1	TGTGCCAGTATGGAGACCAGAGACGGCAAAGCTTTCTTT	CASMETRDGKAFF